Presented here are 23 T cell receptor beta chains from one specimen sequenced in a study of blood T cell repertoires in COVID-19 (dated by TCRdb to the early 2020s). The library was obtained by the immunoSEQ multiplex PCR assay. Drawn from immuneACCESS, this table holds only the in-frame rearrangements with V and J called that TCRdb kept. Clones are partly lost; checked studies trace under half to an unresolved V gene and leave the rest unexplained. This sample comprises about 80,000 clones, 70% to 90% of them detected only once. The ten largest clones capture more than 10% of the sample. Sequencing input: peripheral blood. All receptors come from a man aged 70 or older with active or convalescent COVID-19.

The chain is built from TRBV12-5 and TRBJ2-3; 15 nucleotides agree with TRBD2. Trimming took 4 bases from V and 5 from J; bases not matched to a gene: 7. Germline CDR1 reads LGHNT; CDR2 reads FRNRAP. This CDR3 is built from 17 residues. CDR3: CASGSGLAGGHEDTQYF. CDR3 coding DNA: TGTGCTAGTGGTTCCGGACTAGCGGGGGGGCACGAAGATACGCAGTATTTT.

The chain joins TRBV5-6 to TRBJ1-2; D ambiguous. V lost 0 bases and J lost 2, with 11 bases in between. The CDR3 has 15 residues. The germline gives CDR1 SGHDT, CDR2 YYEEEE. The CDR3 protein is CASSLGEGINYGYTF. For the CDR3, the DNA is TGTGCCAGCAGCTTGGGCGAGGGCATCAACTATGGCTACACCTTC. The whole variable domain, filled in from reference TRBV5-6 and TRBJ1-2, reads DAGVTQSPTHLIKTRGQQVTLRCSPKSGHDTVSWYQQALGQGPQFIFQYYEEEERQRGNFPDRFSGHQFPNYSSELNVNALLLGDSALYLCASSLGEGINYGYTFGSGTRLTVV.

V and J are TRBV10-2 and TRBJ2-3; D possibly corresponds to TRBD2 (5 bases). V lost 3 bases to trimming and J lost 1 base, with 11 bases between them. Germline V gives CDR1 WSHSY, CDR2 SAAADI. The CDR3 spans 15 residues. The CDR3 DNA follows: TGCGCCAGCAGTGACCCCGGGGTTCGCACAGATACGCAGTATTTT. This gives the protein CASSDPGVRTDTQYF.

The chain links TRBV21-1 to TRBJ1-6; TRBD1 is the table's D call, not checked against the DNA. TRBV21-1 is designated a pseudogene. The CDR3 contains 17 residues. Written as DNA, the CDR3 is TGTGCCAGCACCCCTAGGGGCCGGTTTGTTGATAATTCACCCCTCCACTTT. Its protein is CASTPRGRFVDNSPLHF.

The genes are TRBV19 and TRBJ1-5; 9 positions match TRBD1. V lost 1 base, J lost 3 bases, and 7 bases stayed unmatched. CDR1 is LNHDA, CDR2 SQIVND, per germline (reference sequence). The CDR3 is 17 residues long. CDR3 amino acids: CASSIGRGQGHNQPQHF. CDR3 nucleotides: TGTGCCAGTAGTATAGGCCGGGGACAGGGCCACAATCAGCCCCAGCATTTT. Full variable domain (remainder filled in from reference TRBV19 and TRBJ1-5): DGGITQSPKYLFRKEGQNVTLSCEQNLNHDAMYWYRQDPGQGLRLIYYSQIVNDFQKGDIAEGYSVSREKKESFPLTVTSAQKNPTAFYLCASSIGRGQGHNQPQHFGDGTRLSIL.

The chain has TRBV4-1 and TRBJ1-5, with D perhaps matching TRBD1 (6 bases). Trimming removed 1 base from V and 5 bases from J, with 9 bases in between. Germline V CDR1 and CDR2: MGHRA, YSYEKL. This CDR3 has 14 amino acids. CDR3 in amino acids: CASSQATGYQPQHF. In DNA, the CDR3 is TGCGCCAGCAGCCAAGCCACAGGGTATCAGCCCCAGCATTTT.

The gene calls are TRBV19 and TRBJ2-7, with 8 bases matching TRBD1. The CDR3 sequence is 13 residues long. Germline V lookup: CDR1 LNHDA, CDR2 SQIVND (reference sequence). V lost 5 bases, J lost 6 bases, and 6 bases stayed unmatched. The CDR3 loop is CASSSGQGPEQYF. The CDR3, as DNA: TGTGCCAGTAGTTCCGGACAGGGTCCCGAGCAGTACTTC.

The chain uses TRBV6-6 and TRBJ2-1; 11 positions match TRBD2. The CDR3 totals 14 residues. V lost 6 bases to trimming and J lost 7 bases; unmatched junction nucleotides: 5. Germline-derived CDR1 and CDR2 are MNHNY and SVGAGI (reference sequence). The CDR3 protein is CASRLSGGENEQFF. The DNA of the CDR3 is TGTGCCAGCAGGCTTAGCGGGGGGGAGAATGAGCAGTTCTTC.

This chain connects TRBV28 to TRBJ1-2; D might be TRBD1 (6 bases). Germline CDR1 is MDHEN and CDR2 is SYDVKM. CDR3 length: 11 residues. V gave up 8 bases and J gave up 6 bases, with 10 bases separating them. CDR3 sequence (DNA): TGTGCCAGCCGGGGGGCCCATGGCTACACCTTC. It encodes CASRGAHGYTF.

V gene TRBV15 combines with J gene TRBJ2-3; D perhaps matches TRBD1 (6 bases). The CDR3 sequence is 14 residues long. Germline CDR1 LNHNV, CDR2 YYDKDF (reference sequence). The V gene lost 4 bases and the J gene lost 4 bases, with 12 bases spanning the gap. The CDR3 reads CATSINRAPDTQYF. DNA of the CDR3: TGTGCCACCAGCATCAACAGGGCCCCAGATACGCAGTATTTT. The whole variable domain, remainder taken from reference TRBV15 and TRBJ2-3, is DAMVIQNPRYQVTQFGKPVTLSCSQTLNHNVMYWYQQKSSQAPKLLFHYYDKDFNNEADTPDNFQSRRPNTSFCFLDIRSPGLGDTAMYLCATSINRAPDTQYFGPGTRLTVL.

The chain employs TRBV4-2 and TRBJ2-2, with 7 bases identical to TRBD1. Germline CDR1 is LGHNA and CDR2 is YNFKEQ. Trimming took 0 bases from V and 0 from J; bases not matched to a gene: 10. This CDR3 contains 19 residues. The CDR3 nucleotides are TGTGCCAGCAGCCAAGATCTAACAGGGGCTAATGCGAACACCGGGGAGCTGTTTTTT. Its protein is CASSQDLTGANANTGELFF.

CDR3 residues: CASSFRGDLYEQYF. The CDR3, as DNA: TGTGCCAGCAGCTTCCGGGGGGACTTATACGAGCAGTACTTC. The V gene is TRBV11-3, the J gene TRBJ2-7; 7 bases fit TRBD2. Germline-derived CDR1 and CDR2 are SGHNT and YENEEA. J lost 4 bases, V lost 3 bases, and 6 bases had no gene match. The CDR3 is 14 residues long.

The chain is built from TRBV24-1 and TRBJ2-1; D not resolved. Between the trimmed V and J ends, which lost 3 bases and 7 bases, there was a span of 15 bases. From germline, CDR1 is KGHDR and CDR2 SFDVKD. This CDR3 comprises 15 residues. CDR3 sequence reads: CATSDPAYQSNEQFF. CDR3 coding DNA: TGTGCCACCAGTGATCCCGCGTACCAATCAAATGAGCAGTTCTTC.

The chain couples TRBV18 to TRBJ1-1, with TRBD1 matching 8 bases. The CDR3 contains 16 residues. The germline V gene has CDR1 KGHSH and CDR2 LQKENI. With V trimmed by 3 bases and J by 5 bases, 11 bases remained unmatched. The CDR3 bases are TGTGCCAGCTCACCGACGCGACAGGGGAGGGGTACTGAAGCTTTCTTT. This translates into CASSPTRQGRGTEAFF.

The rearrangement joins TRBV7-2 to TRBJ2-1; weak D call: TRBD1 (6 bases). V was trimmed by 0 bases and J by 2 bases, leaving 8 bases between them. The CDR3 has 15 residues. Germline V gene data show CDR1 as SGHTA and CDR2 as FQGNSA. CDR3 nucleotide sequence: TGTGCCAGCAGCTTAGCCAGGACAGCCTACAATGAGCAGTTCTTC. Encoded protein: CASSLARTAYNEQFF.

The CDR3 bases are TGTGCCAGCAGCAATAGGGGTCCGGGGACCCAGTACTTC. Translated: CASSNRGPGTQYF. The chain uses TRBV21-1 and TRBJ2-5; the D segment call TRBD1 is taken from the table without a DNA check. TRBV21-1 is assigned pseudogene status. The CDR3 consists of 13 residues.

This chain's CDR3 is CASRRAGGAGAFF. As DNA, the CDR3 is TGTGCCAGCAGACGGGCAGGGGGCGCCGGGGCTTTCTTT. The chain recombines TRBV3-1 (or the pseudogene TRBV3-2) with TRBJ1-1; 8 positions match TRBD1. The germline V gene encodes CDR1 LGHDT and CDR2 YNNKEL (reference sequence). Unmatched junction bases numbered 11, after V lost 6 bases and J lost 11 bases. The CDR3 length is 13 residues.

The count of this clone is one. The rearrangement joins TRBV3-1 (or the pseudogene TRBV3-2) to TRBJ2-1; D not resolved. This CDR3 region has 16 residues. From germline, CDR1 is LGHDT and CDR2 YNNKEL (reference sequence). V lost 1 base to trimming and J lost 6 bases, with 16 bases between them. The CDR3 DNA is TGTGCCAGCAGCCAAGGGTTAGCCCAGACCCTCAATGAGCAGTTCTTC. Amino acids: CASSQGLAQTLNEQFF.

The CDR3 sequence: CASSDRGSDGYTF. CDR3 nucleotide sequence: TGTGCCAGCAGTGACAGGGGGTCGGATGGCTACACCTTC. The chain uses TRBV12-3 or TRBV12-4 and TRBJ1-2; TRBD1 matches 9 bases. J gave up 6 bases and V 5 bases, and 4 bases lay outside the gene matches. The CDR3 contains 13 residues.

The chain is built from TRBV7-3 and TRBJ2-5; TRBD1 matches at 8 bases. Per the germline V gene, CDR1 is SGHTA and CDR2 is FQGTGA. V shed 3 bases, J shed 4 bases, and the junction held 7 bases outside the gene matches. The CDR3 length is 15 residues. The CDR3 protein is CASSLSQGAGETQYF. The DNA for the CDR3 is TGTGCCAGCAGCTTGTCCCAGGGGGCGGGAGAGACCCAGTACTTC.

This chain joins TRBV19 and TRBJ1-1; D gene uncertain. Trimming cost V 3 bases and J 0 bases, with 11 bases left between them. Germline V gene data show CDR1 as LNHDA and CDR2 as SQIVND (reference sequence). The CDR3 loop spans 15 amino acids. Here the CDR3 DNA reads TGTGCCAGTAGTATCCGGACGGGAGTGAACACTGAAGCTTTCTTT. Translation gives CASSIRTGVNTEAFF.

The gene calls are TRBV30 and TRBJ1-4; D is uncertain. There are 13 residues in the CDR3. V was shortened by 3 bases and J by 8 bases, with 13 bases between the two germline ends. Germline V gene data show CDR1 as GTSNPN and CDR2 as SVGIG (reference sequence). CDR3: CAWSLGGGEKLFF. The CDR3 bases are TGTGCCTGGAGCCTAGGAGGAGGGGAAAAACTGTTTTTT.

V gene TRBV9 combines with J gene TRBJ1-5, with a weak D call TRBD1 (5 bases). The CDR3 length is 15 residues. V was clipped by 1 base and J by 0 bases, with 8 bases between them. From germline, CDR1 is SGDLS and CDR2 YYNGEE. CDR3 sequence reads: CASSVQGHSNQPQHF. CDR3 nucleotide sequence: TGTGCCAGCAGCGTACAGGGTCATAGCAATCAGCCCCAGCATTTT.